This T cell receptor (beta chain) was recorded in a study of blood T cell repertoires in COVID-19. Study summary: Some COVID-19 samples were acute and others convalescent; all came from the United States, Italy and Spain.

Germline V lookup: CDR1 SGDLS, CDR2 YYNGEE. With 5 bases clipped from V and 6 bases from J, the junction kept 8 bases outside the gene matches. This CDR3 spans 14 amino acids. As originally analysed: Amplifying reference gene primers gave estimates of nucleated cell counts. Profiled with immunoSEQ multiplex PCR; TCRdb holds only in-frame clones, not every one. Clone size and V and J calls were adopted from that table, with D and trimming inferred from the DNA. The sample holds tens of thousands of clones, around 92% seen once. The sequence was collected from a human donor in a cohort sampled during active COVID-19. V is TRBV9 and J is TRBJ2-3, with 8 nucleotides matching TRBD1. Sequencing was carried out using peripheral blood. The CDR3 nucleotides are TGTGCCAGCAGAGGACAGGGAGTTGGGGATACGCAGTATTTT. It specifies CASRGQGVGDTQYF. The full variable domain, completed using reference TRBV9 and TRBJ2-3, is DSGVTQTPKHLITATGQRVTLRCSPRSGDLSVYWYQQSLDQGLQFLIQYYNGEERAKGNILERFSAQQFPDLHSELNLSSLELGDSALYFCASRGQGVGDTQYFGPGTRLTVL.